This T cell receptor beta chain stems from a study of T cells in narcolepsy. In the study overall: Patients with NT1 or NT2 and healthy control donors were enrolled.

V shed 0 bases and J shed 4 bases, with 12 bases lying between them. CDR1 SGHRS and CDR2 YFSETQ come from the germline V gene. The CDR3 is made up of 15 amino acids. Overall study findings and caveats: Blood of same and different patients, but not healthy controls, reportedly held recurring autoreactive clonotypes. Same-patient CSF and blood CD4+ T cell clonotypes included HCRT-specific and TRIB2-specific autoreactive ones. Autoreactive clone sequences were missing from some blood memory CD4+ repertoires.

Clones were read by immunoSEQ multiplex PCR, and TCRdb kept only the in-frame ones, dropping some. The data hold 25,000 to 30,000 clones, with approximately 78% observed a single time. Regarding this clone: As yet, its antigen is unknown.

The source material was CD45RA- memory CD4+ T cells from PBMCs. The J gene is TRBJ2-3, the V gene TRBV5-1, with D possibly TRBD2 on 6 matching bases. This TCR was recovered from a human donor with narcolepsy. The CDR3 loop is CASSLAGVDADTQYF. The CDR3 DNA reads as TGCGCCAGCAGCTTGGCGGGGGTTGATGCAGATACGCAGTATTTT.